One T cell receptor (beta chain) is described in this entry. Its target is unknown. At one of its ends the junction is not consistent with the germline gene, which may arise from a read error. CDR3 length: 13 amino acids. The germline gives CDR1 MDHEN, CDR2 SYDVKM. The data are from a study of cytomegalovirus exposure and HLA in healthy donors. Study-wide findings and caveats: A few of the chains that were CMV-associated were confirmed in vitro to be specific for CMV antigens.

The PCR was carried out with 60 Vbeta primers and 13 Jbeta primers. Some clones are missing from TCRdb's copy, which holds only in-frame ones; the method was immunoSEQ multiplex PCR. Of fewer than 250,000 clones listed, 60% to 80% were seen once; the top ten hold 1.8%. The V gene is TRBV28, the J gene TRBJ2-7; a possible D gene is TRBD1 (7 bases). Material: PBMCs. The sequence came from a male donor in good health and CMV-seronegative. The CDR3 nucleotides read TGTGCCAGCAGTTACCCGGGGGCGCGGGACAGCCACTTC. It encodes CASSYPGARDSHF.